The clone carrying this T cell receptor beta chain was counted ten times or more. TCRdb ran MiXCR on the reads and lists one entry per CDR3 protein. The sample gives about 210,000 distinct CDR3 sequences, 6.5% of which show up once; roughly 6% is in the top ten. This specimen comes from a study of T cell repertoires in cytomegalovirus infection. The receptor was isolated from a human donor in good health (CMV status not recorded). Some clones in this sample may be carry-over from other donors' samples. The sample consisted of PBMCs.

CDR3: CASTLGTGLTQYF. The DNA of the CDR3 is TGTGCCAGCACCCTAGGGACCGGGCTCACCCAGTACTTC. The chain combines TRBV6-1 with TRBJ2-5; possibly TRBD1 or TRBD2 for D (5 bases each). Per germline, CDR1 MNHNS and CDR2 SASEGT. The CDR3 loop spans 13 amino acids. Between the trimmed V and J ends, which lost 7 bases and 8 bases, there was a span of 17 bases.